A selection of T cell receptor beta chains follows, all from one sample in a study of shared T cell receptors in the human thymus. The method was immunoSEQ multiplex PCR; TCRdb's version includes in-frame clones alone and lacks a portion of them. The sample has approximately 730,000 clones; 70% to 90% are singletons. The same data also contributed to another study, on human thymus T cells.

The source material was thymocytes. Every receptor here comes from a girl in the first two years of life with a congenital heart defect. CDR3s include the opening cysteine and the closing phenylalanine or tryptophan. D genes are given only for firm matches. Some rows mark clone size as missing; the rest say once, few, many or name a class of expanded clone.

j_call d_call v_call clone_size cdr3_nt cdr3_aa
TRBJ2-7 NA TRBV21-1 NA TGTGCCAGCAGCAAAGTAAAGAGCTCCTACGAGCAGTACTTC CASSKVKSSYEQYF
TRBJ2-7 NA TRBV27 NA TGTGCCAGCAGTGCCCCGACCGGGAGCGAGCAGTACTTC CASSAPTGSEQYF
TRBJ2-1 TRBD2 TRBV27 NA TGTGCCAGCAGTACACCAAGACTAGCGGGGGTTTACAATGAGCAGTTCTTC CASSTPRLAGVYNEQFF
TRBJ2-2 TRBD1 TRBV5-1 NA TGCGCCAGCAGCTTGCGGGGACAGGGCCACGGGGAGCTGTTTTTT CASSLRGQGHGELFF
TRBJ2-5 NA TRBV5-1 NA TGCGCCAGCGCCTCGCGACAAGAGACCCAGTACTTC CASASRQETQYF
TRBJ2-2 NA TRBV6-5 once TGTGCCAGCAGTTTTCGGAGGTCCTTCACCGGGGAGCTGTTTTTT CASSFRRSFTGELFF
TRBJ1-1 TRBD1 TRBV6-5 NA TGTGCCAGCAGTGCCGTGACAGGGGACACTGAAGCTTTCTTT CASSAVTGDTEAFF
TRBJ1-4 TRBD1 TRBV9 NA TGTGCCAGCAGCGCGCGACAGGGAAGAGTACTTAATGAAAAACTGTTTTTT CASSARQGRVLNEKLFF
TRBJ1-3 NA TRBV19 NA TGTGCCAGTAGTATTTGGTCGGGGACTGGAAACACCATATATTTT CASSIWSGTGNTIYF
TRBJ1-4 TRBD1 TRBV7-2 NA TGTGCCAGCAGCTTAAGGACAGGGTGGAAGGCAGAGGAAAAACTGTTTTTT CASSLRTGWKAEEKLFF
TRBJ1-2 TRBD1 TRBV2 NA TGTGCCACAAAACACCCCGACAGGGGGTTTGACTATGGCTACACCTTC CATKHPDRGFDYGYTF
TRBJ1-4 TRBD1 TRBV5-1 few TGCGCCAGCAGCTTGGTCGGGACAGGACCACGTTGGCCCAATGAAAAACTGTTTTTT CASSLVGTGPRWPNEKLFF
TRBJ1-2 NA TRBV6-1 NA TGTGCCAGCAGGAACAGGGCAAGGCGTTGGCGGCTCTTC CASRNRARRWRLF
TRBJ2-7 TRBD1 TRBV7-9 NA TGTGCCAGCAGCTCCGCCGGGACAGTTTACGAGCAGTACTTC CASSSAGTVYEQYF